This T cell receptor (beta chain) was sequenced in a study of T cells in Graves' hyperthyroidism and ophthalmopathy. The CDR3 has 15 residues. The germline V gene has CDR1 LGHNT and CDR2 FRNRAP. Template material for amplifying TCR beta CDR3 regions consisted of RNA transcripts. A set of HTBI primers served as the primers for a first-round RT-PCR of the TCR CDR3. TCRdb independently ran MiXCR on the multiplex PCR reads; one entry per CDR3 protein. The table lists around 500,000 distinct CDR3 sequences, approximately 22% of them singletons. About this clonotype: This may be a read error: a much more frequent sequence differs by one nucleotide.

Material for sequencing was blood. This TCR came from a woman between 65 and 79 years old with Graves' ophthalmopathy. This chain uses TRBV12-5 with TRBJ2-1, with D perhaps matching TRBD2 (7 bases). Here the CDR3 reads CASGWGGLVYNEQLF. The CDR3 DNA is TGTGCTAGTGGTTGGGGGGGGCTGGTTTACAATGAGCAGCTCTTC.